Listed below are T cell receptor beta chains from one sample, sequenced in a study of T cell responses to AZD1222 COVID-19 vaccine. TCRdb's table, derived via immunoSEQ multiplex PCR, lists solely in-frame clones and lacks some. The table includes tens of thousands of clones, approximately 86% detected once. This specimen was peripheral blood, taken on day 0 of AZD1222 vaccination. These receptors were collected from an adult in good health. Each CDR3 is given with its conserved first and last residue. A D gene is named only where the DNA matches it firmly. Clone size appears in some rows only: once, few, many, or a class for an expanded clone.

clone_size cdr3_length d_call j_call v_call cdr3_nt cdr3_aa
NA 17 TRBD2 TRBJ2-1 TRBV19 TGTGCCAGTAGTCCCCTGGGGACTAGGGGCCTCTACAATGAGCAGTTCTTC CASSPLGTRGLYNEQFF
NA 18 NA TRBJ1-2 TRBV7-8 TGTGCCAGCAGCTTAGAGAGAGCACCCCCCCCCGGGAGGGGTGGCTACACCTTC CASSLERAPPPGRGGYTF
NA 16 NA TRBJ2-7 TRBV2 TGTGCCAGCAGTGGAACACTGGCAGTCGGGTCCTACGAGCAGTACTTC CASSGTLAVGSYEQYF
NA 13 TRBD1 TRBJ2-1 TRBV6-5 TGTGCCAGCATAGGACAGGGTAAGGGTGAGCAGTTCTTC CASIGQGKGEQFF
NA 15 TRBD1 TRBJ1-4 TRBV5-1 TGCGCCAGCAGCCAGCCGGGACAGGCCTTCGAAAAACTGTTTTTT CASSQPGQAFEKLFF
NA 13 NA TRBJ1-3 TRBV2 TGTGCCAGCAGTGACAACTCTGGAAACACCATATATTTT CASSDNSGNTIYF
NA 16 NA TRBJ1-4 TRBV27 TGTGCCAGCAGTCGAAACAGGGCCGCCACTAATGAAAAACTGTTTTTT CASSRNRAATNEKLFF
NA 13 NA TRBJ2-2 TRBV18 TGTGCCAGCTCACCAGGGGAGACCGGGGAGCTGTTTTTT CASSPGETGELFF
once 16 NA TRBJ2-1 TRBV6-2/TRBV6-3 TGTGCCAGCAGTTCCGCGAGTCCTCCCGTTAACAATGAGCAGTTCTTC CASSSASPPVNNEQFF
NA 15 NA TRBJ2-1 TRBV6-1 TGTGCCAGCAGTGAATCAGGGGAGTCCTACAATGAGCAGTTCTTC CASSESGESYNEQFF
few 14 NA TRBJ1-1 TRBV29-1 TGCAGCGCCCGAAGTCCGTCTGGAAACACTGAAGCTTTCTTT CSARSPSGNTEAFF
NA 14 NA TRBJ2-7 TRBV7-9 TGTGCCAGCAGCTTAGGGGCTATAAACTATCAGCAGTACTTC CASSLGAINYQQYF
once 14 NA TRBJ2-1 TRBV28 TGTGCCAGCGGGTTGGGGCTATCCCTCAATGAGCAGTTCTTC CASGLGLSLNEQFF
NA 13 NA TRBJ2-7 TRBV7-2 TGTGCCAGCAGCTTAACGTTCAGTTACGAGCAGTACTTC CASSLTFSYEQYF
NA 15 NA TRBJ1-1 TRBV3-1/TRBV3-2 TGTGCCAGCAGCCAGGGTTACAGGGCTAACACTGAAGCTTTCTTT CASSQGYRANTEAFF
NA 14 TRBD1 TRBJ1-3 TRBV7-2 TGTGCCAGCAGCTTGACAGGGACTGGAAACACCATATATTTT CASSLTGTGNTIYF
once 15 TRBD2 TRBJ2-7 TRBV5-1 TGCGCCAGCAGCTTGGGGTCTAGCGGTCCCTACGAGCAGTACTTC CASSLGSSGPYEQYF
once 14 NA TRBJ1-5 TRBV27 TGTGCCAGCAGTGATCAGGGGCCATATCAGCCCCAGCATTTT CASSDQGPYQPQHF
NA 14 TRBD1 TRBJ1-2 TRBV19 TGTGCCAGTAGTATACAGGGGACAGTGTATGGCTACACCTTC CASSIQGTVYGYTF
NA 14 TRBD1 TRBJ1-5 TRBV19 TGTGCCAGTAGGACGACAGGGGGGAGACAGCCCCAGCATTTT CASRTTGGRQPQHF
NA 16 NA TRBJ2-3 TRBV7-6 TGTGCCAGCAGCTTAGCGGGTACCACTAGCACAGATACGCAGTATTTT CASSLAGTTSTDTQYF
NA 16 TRBD2 TRBJ2-1 TRBV3-1/TRBV3-2 TGTGCCAGCAGCCCCCGACTAGCGCAATCCTACAATGAGCAGTTCTTC CASSPRLAQSYNEQFF
NA 14 NA TRBJ2-7 TRBV12-5 TGTGCTAGTGGTTTGGTACCGAACCAGGATGAGCAGTACTTC CASGLVPNQDEQYF
NA 15 TRBD1 TRBJ2-7 TRBV5-1 TGCGCCAGCAACATCGGGACAGGAATCTCCTACGAGCAGTACTTC CASNIGTGISYEQYF
NA 17 TRBD2 TRBJ2-3 TRBV7-2 TGTGCCAGCAGCTTAGGTGCTAGCGGGACCTTGAAAGATACGCAGTATTTT CASSLGASGTLKDTQYF
NA 17 NA TRBJ1-1 TRBV5-1 TGCGCCAGCAGCTTGGTTCAGGGTCCCCTTAAGAACACTGAAGCTTTCTTT CASSLVQGPLKNTEAFF
NA 14 TRBD1 TRBJ1-2 TRBV19 TGTGCCAGTAGTGGGACAGGGGGCAACTATGGCTACACCTTC CASSGTGGNYGYTF
NA 14 TRBD1 TRBJ2-1 TRBV18 TGTGCCAGCTCACCAGGGACAGGGGGCAATGAGCAGTTCTTC CASSPGTGGNEQFF
NA 11 NA TRBJ2-3 TRBV20-1 TGCAGTGCTTCCCCCACAGATACGCAGTATTTT CSASPTDTQYF
NA 15 TRBD1 TRBJ1-1 TRBV9 TGTGCCAGCAGCGTAGGAGGGACAGCTGGGATCACAGCTTTCTTT CASSVGGTAGITAFF
once 15 TRBD1 TRBJ1-6 TRBV6-5 TGTGCCAGCAGTTACTCCCGGGACAGCAATTCACCCCTCCACTTT CASSYSRDSNSPLHF
NA 15 TRBD1 TRBJ1-6 TRBV5-1 TGCGCCAGCAGCAGCGGACAGGGGGTTATTTCACCCCTCCACTTT CASSSGQGVISPLHF
NA 17 TRBD2 TRBJ2-1 TRBV7-6 TGTGCCAGCAGCTTAAAACTAGCGGGAGTGCAGTACAATGAGCAGTTCTTC CASSLKLAGVQYNEQFF
NA 12 NA TRBJ2-1 TRBV12-3/TRBV12-4 TGTGCCAGCAGTCTCGCCCGACAGGAGCAGTTCTTC CASSLARQEQFF
once 15 NA TRBJ2-1 TRBV5-1 TGCGCCAGCAGCTTGGGACAGCTCTCCTACAATGAGCAGTTCTTC CASSLGQLSYNEQFF
once 16 NA TRBJ1-5 TRBV2 TGTGCCAGCCGAGGGGCGGGGCTTTATAGCAATCAGCCCCAGCATTTT CASRGAGLYSNQPQHF
NA 15 TRBD1 TRBJ2-2 TRBV14 TGTGCCAGCAGCCATCGACAGGGCAATAACGGGGAGCTGTTTTTT CASSHRQGNNGELFF
NA 15 NA TRBJ2-7 TRBV28 TGTGCCAGCAACAAAGACAGGTTGAGCGCCTACGAGCAGTACTTC CASNKDRLSAYEQYF
NA 13 NA TRBJ1-1 TRBV7-2 TGTGCCAGCAGCCGGGGGATGAACACTGAAGCTTTCTTT CASSRGMNTEAFF
NA 14 NA TRBJ1-1 TRBV6-5 TGTGCCAGCACCTTAAAGACTGGGCACACTGAAGCTTTCTTT CASTLKTGHTEAFF
NA 13 TRBD1 TRBJ1-2 TRBV6-5 TGTGCCGGAAGGACAGGGGAGAGCTATGGCTACACCTTC CAGRTGESYGYTF
NA 13 NA TRBJ1-2 TRBV5-6 TGTGCCAGCACCGGAAACAGGATACATGGCTACACCTTC CASTGNRIHGYTF
NA 14 TRBD1 TRBJ1-4 TRBV5-6 TGTGCCAGCAGCTTGAAAGCAGGGGGCGAAAAACTGTTTTTT CASSLKAGGEKLFF
NA 13 NA TRBJ1-2 TRBV6-6 TGTGCCAGCAGTTGGGCAGGGACCTATGGCTACACCTTC CASSWAGTYGYTF
NA 12 NA TRBJ1-5 TRBV2 TGTGCCAGCATGGGCTCTTATCAGCCCCAGCATTTT CASMGSYQPQHF
NA 14 NA TRBJ2-7 TRBV6-5 TGTGCCAGCAGTCCACAGGGGCGGGAGGACGAGCAGTACTTC CASSPQGREDEQYF
NA 13 NA TRBJ2-2 TRBV5-1 TGCGCCAGCAGCCTGGAGGTGGCCGGGGAGCTGTTTTTT CASSLEVAGELFF
NA 15 TRBD1 TRBJ2-1 TRBV2 TGTGCCAGCAGATCCGGGACAGGGGGCTACAATGAGCAGTTCTTC CASRSGTGGYNEQFF
NA 11 NA TRBJ1-1 TRBV11-1 TGTGCCAGCAGCTTACTGGGGGCAGCTTTCTTT CASSLLGAAFF
NA 18 NA TRBJ2-6 TRBV25-1 TGTGCCAGCAGTGAATGTGAGGGGCGATCTCCTGGGGCCAACGTCCTGACTTTC CASSECEGRSPGANVLTF
NA 14 NA TRBJ1-6 TRBV25-1 TGTGCCAGCAGTACTCGACAGAATACCTCACCCCTCCACTTT CASSTRQNTSPLHF
NA 15 NA TRBJ2-2 TRBV7-2 TGTGCCAGCAGCTTAGGAGCGGGGAACACCGGGGAGCTGTTTTTT CASSLGAGNTGELFF